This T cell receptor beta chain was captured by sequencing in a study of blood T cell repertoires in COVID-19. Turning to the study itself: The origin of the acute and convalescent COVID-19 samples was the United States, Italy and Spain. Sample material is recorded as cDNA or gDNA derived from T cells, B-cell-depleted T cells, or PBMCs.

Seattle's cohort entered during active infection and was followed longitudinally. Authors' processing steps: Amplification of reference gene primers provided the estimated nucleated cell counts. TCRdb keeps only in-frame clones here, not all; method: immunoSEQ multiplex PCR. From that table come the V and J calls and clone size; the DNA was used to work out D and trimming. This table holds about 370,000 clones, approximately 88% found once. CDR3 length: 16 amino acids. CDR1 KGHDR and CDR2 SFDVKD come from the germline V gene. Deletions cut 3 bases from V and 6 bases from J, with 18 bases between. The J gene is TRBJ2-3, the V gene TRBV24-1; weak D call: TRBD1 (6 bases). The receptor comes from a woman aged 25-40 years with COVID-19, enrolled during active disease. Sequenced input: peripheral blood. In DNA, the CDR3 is TGTGCCACCAGTGATGAGCAGGGGCTCCATGGTGATACGCAGTATTTT. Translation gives CATSDEQGLHGDTQYF.